Given below is one TCR beta chain in context. The data were taken from a study of shared clonotypes between healthy human individuals. The assay was immunoSEQ multiplex PCR, and TCRdb's table has in-frame clones only and misses some. The sample carries some 2.1 million clones, about 94% recorded once. As defined, naive CD8 cells were CD45RO-negative and positively selected for CCR7, with terminally differentiated effector memory CD45RA+ cells excluded. This clonotype originated in a young man in good health. Some clones in this sample may be carry-over from other donors' samples. The specimen sequenced was naive CD8+ T cells from PBMCs.

The CDR3 sequence: CASSLESVDYTF. The CDR3 DNA reads TGTGCCAGCAGCTTAGAGTCCGTGGACTACACCTTC. The chain is built from TRBV7-2 and TRBJ1-2; the D is unclear. CDR3 size: 12 residues. Trimming left V 1 base short and J 10 bases short, with 10 bases between. CDR1 is SGHTA and CDR2 is FQGNSA in the germline V gene.